This paragraph covers one TCR beta chain sequence. The CDR3 covers 14 residues. Looked up from germline, CDR1 is LGHDT and CDR2 is YNNKEL (reference sequence). Trimming took 0 bases from V and 5 from J, leaving 10 bases between them. This entry belongs to a study of blood T cell repertoires in COVID-19. Profiling relied on immunoSEQ multiplex PCR, and the TCRdb table lists in-frame clones only, not all of them. The sample contains fewer than 40,000 clones, 85% of which appear only once. The sample taken for sequencing was peripheral blood. The chain recombines TRBV3-1 (or the pseudogene TRBV3-2) with TRBJ2-5; possibly TRBD2 for D (6 bases). The TCR sequence derives from a man older than 75 with active COVID-19. The CDR3 sequence is CASSQDLGGETQYF. The CDR3 DNA reads TGTGCCAGCAGCCAAGATCTTGGGGGGGAGACCCAGTACTTC.